Here is one T cell receptor beta chain with its context. Its antigen remains unknown. The entry originates in a study of cytomegalovirus exposure and HLA in healthy donors. Findings of the study overall: The only immune exposure information that was available was CMV serostatus. Under in vitro conditions, three CMV-associated chains were confirmed as specific for CMV antigens. Among the most significant clusters, several appeared linked to common viral pathogens in a later analysis. Follow-up analysis later connected one missense variant in DCLRE1C with trimming of TCR beta V- and J-genes.

The CDR3 covers 15 residues. Germline-derived CDR1 and CDR2 are SNHLY and FYNNEI. The trim removed 5 bases at V and 3 bases at J, leaving 5 bases unmatched. Both 60 Vbeta primers and 13 Jbeta primers went into the PCR. TCRdb keeps only in-frame clones here, not all; method: immunoSEQ multiplex PCR. The data hold 150,000 or so clones, with approximately 74% observed a single time. Sequenced sample: PBMCs. The chain combines TRBV2 with TRBJ1-5, with TRBD1 matching 9 bases. This TCR was sampled from a male donor in good health and CMV-seronegative. CDR3 amino acids: CASSLQGADNQPQHF. CDR3 nucleotide sequence: TGTGCCAGCAGTCTACAGGGGGCTGACAATCAGCCCCAGCATTTT. Using reference TRBV2 and TRBJ1-5 for the parts outside the CDR3, the full variable domain is EPEVTQTPSHQVTQMGQEVILRCVPISNHLYFYWYRQILGQKVEFLVSFYNNEISEKSEIFDDQFSVERPDGSNFTLKIRSTKLEDSAMYFCASSLQGADNQPQHFGDGTRLSIL.